This paragraph covers one TCR beta chain sequence. The sample originates from a study of OX40 agonist ivuxolimab in advanced cancers. Study-wide context: Males comprised 75% to 90% of the group, whose mean age was around 62 years (range roughly 20 to 85).

V gave up 5 bases and J gave up 1 base, with 16 bases separating them. CDR3 size: 16 residues. Germline CDR1 is SEHNR and CDR2 is FQNEAQ (reference sequence). Assay: immunoSEQ multiplex PCR; the TCRdb copy retains only in-frame clones and omits some. The data show around 73,000 clones, just under 90% seen once. Material: CD4+ or CD8+ T cells sorted from blood, obtained in a trial of the OX40 agonist ivuxolimab. The receptor's source is an adult with an advanced solid tumor such as melanoma, head and neck, liver or kidney cancer. The rearrangement joins TRBV7-9 to TRBJ2-3; D is undetermined. The CDR3 is CASSPKFSDGTDTQYF. The CDR3 region has the DNA TGTGCCAGCAGCCCTAAGTTTTCGGACGGCACAGATACGCAGTATTTT.